The following is a T cell receptor beta chain sequence with its context. Two negative PCRs, clearance, or symptom resolution were required of recovered Cohort 3 donors. The data were obtained in a study of blood T cell repertoires in COVID-19. Sequencing used immunoSEQ multiplex PCR; TCRdb keeps in-frame clones, though not all of them. The sample shows roughly 180,000 clones, 82% of them seen only once. The source of this sequence is a man aged 35 to 55 who had recovered from COVID-19. The sample was PBMCs or T cells enriched from blood (not recorded which).

The DNA of the CDR3 is TGTGCCAGCAGCGGGACATCCCTGCCACCTGGGGTCTTCTATGGCTACACCTTC. Translated, it gives CASSGTSLPPGVFYGYTF. The chain links TRBV6-2 or TRBV6-3 to TRBJ1-2; TRBD1 might be the D (6 bases). Germline lookup yields CDR1 MNHEY and CDR2 SVGEGT. Trimming removed 6 bases at V and 4 bases at J, with 27 bases between. The CDR3 spans 18 residues.